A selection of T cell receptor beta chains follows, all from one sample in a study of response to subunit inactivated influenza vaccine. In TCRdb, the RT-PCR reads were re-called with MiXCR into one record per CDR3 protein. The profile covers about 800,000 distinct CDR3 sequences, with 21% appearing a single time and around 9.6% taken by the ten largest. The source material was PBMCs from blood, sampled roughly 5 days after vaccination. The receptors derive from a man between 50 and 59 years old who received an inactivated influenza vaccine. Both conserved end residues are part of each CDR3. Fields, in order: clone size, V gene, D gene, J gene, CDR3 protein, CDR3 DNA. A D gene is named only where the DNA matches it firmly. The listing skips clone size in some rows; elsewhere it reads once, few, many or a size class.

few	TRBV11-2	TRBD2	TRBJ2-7	CASSPHSGTSGRREQYF	TGTGCCAGCAGCCCTCATAGCGGGACTAGCGGGAGACGTGAGCAGTACTTC
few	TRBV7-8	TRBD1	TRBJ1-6	CASSLDGGGSSYNSPLHF	TGTGCCAGCAGCTTAGATGGAGGGGGCAGCTCCTATAATTCACCCCTCCACTTT
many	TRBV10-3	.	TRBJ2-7	CAISDSAGLGYEQYF	TGTGCCATCAGTGATTCGGCAGGGTTAGGGTACGAGCAGTACTTC
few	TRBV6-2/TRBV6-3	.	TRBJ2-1	CASRTQSNRRNEQFF	TGTGCCAGCAGGACGCAATCTAACCGGCGCAATGAGCAGTTCTTC
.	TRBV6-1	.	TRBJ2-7	CASSITIAYEQYF	TGTGCCAGCAGCATAACTATCGCCTACGAGCAGTACTTC
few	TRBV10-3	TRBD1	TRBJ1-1	CAISESGQGNTEAFF	TGTGCCATCAGTGAGTCCGGACAGGGTAACACTGAAGCTTTCTTT
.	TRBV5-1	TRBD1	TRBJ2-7	CASSLGQGPVYEQYF	TGCGCCAGCAGCTTGGGACAGGGCCCCGTTTACGAGCAGTACTTC
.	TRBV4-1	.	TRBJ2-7	CASSQGIARSSYEQYF	TGCGCCAGCAGCCAAGGGATAGCGAGAAGCTCCTACGAGCAGTACTTC
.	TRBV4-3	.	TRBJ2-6	CASSQVANVLTF	TGCGCCAGCAGCCAGGTTGCCAACGTCCTGACTTTC
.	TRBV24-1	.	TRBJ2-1	CATSDDQGRTRNEQFF	TGTGCCACCAGTGATGATCAGGGCAGGACAAGGAATGAGCAGTTCTTC
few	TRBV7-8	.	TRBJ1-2	CASSLMERLTSIGYTF	TGTGCCAGCAGCTTAATGGAGAGGCTCACTAGCATCGGCTACACCTTC
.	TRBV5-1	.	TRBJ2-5	CASSLERAGWTQYF	TGCGCCAGCAGCTTGGAGCGGGCCGGATGGACCCAGTACTTC
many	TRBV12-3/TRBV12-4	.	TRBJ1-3	CASSLKSSGNTIYF	TGTGCCAGCAGTTTAAAGAGCTCTGGAAACACCATATATTTT
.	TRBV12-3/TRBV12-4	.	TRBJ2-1	CASSLEGQLGNEQFF	TGTGCCAGCAGTTTGGAAGGACAGCTAGGTAATGAGCAGTTCTTC
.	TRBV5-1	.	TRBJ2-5	CASSFGTATTLLQETQYF	TGCGCCAGCAGCTTCGGTACAGCTACCACCTTGTTGCAAGAGACCCAGTACTTC
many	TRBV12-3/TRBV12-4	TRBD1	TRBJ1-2	CASRGLRDRGRSGYTF	TGTGCCAGCAGGGGGCTACGGGACAGGGGAAGGAGTGGCTACACCTTC
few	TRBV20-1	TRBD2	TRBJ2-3	CSARKLADYYTDTQYF	TGCAGTGCTAGAAAGCTAGCGGATTACTACACAGATACGCAGTATTTT
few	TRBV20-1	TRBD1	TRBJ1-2	CSAKGAAGGLANYGYTF	TGCAGTGCTAAAGGGGCGGCAGGGGGTTTAGCTAACTATGGCTACACCTTC
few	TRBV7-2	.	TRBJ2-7	CASSLVGAGYEQYF	TGTGCCAGCAGCTTAGTAGGGGCAGGCTACGAGCAGTACTTC
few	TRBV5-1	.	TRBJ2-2	CASSAWGTPNTGELFF	TGCGCCAGCAGCGCATGGGGGACACCGAACACCGGGGAGCTGTTTTTT
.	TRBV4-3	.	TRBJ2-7	CASSLQVGRATYERYF	TGCGCCAGCAGCCTCCAGGTTGGGCGGGCCACCTACGAGCGGTACTTC
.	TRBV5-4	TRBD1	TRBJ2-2	CASSQGTGGTTGELFF	TGTGCCAGCAGTCAAGGGACAGGGGGCACCACCGGGGAGCTGTTTTTT
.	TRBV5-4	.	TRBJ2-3	CASSLKGPDTQYF	TGTGCCAGCAGCTTGAAGGGGCCCGATACGCAGTATTTT
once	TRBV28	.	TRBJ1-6	CASSLFSTTNYNSPLHF	TGTGCCAGCAGTTTATTTTCCACCACGAACTATAATTCACCCCTCCACTTT
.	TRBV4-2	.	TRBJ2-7	CASSQPSIGEQYF	TGTGCCAGCAGCCAGCCGAGCATAGGAGAGCAGTACTTC
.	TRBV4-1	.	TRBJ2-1	CASSPSGDRAVDEQFF	TGCGCCAGCAGCCCCTCCGGGGACCGGGCGGTTGATGAGCAGTTCTTC
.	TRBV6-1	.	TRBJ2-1	CASNEGRGYNEQFF	TGTGCCAGCAACGAAGGAAGGGGATACAATGAGCAGTTCTTC
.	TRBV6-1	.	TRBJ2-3	CASQTGTWPDTQYF	TGTGCCAGCCAGACCGGGACTTGGCCAGATACGCAGTATTTT
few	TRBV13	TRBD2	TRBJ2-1	CASSHQRLAGETNEQFF	TGTGCCAGCAGCCACCAGCGACTAGCGGGAGAAACCAATGAGCAGTTCTTC
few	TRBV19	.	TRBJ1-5	CASNRDSYSNQPQHF	TGTGCCAGCAACCGAGACAGCTATAGCAATCAGCCCCAGCATTTT
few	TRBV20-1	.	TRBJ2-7	CSATSSASSYEQYF	TGCAGTGCTACATCTAGCGCGAGCTCCTACGAGCAGTACTTC
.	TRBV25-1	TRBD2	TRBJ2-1	CASSGERGLAGVSSYNEQFF	TGTGCCAGCAGTGGAGAACGCGGACTAGCGGGGGTTAGCTCCTACAATGAGCAGTTCTTC
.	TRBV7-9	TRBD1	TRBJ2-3	CASSSYEGQGTDTQYF	TGTGCCAGCAGCTCATACGAGGGACAGGGGACAGATACGCAGTATTTT
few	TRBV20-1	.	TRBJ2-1	CSARGWAGLEQFF	TGCAGTGCTAGAGGTTGGGCAGGACTGGAGCAGTTCTTC
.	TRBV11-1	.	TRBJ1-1	CASSSDIGTEAFF	TGTGCCAGCAGCTCAGACATCGGCACTGAAGCTTTCTTT
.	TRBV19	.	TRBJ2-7	CATTEALGYEQYF	TGTGCCACCACCGAGGCCCTCGGGTACGAGCAGTACTTC
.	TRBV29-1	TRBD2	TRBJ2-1	CSVPTGGSGDEQFF	TGCAGCGTCCCGACTGGCGGGAGTGGGGATGAGCAGTTCTTC
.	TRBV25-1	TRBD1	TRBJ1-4	CASSVKQGNGEKLFF	TGTGCCAGCAGTGTAAAACAGGGGAACGGTGAAAAACTGTTTTTT
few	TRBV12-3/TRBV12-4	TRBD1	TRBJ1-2	CASSNDRGWVGYTF	TGTGCCAGCAGTAATGACAGGGGTTGGGTTGGCTACACCTTC
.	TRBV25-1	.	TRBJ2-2	CASSEGVTGELFF	TGTGCCAGCAGTGAGGGAGTGACCGGGGAGCTGTTTTTT
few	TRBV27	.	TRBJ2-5	CASSLNSGLTQETQYF	TGTGCCAGCAGTTTAAACTCGGGACTTACACAAGAGACCCAGTACTTC
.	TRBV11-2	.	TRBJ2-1	CASSRGTQNEQFF	TGTGCCAGCAGCCGTGGGACCCAGAATGAGCAGTTCTTC
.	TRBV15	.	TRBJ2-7	CATSRGPPTGGPYEQYF	TGTGCCACCAGCAGAGGTCCCCCGACAGGAGGGCCCTACGAGCAGTACTTC
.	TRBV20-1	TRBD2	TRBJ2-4	CSAHRLAEIAKNIQYF	TGCAGTGCCCATCGACTAGCGGAAATAGCCAAAAACATTCAGTACTTC
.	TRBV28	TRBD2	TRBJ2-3	CASRDYRTDTQYF	TGTGCCAGCCGGGACTACCGCACAGATACGCAGTATTTT
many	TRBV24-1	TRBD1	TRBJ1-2	CATSDGQGGGYTF	TGTGCCACCAGTGATGGACAGGGCGGCGGCTACACCTTC
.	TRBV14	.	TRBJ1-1	CASSRNANTEAFF	TGTGCCAGCAGTCGAAATGCGAACACTGAAGCTTTCTTT
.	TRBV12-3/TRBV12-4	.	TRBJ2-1	CASSFIGTSYNEQFF	TGTGCCAGCAGCTTCATCGGGACTTCCTACAATGAGCAGTTCTTC
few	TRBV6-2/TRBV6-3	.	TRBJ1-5	CASSYSMGGIGNQPQHF	TGTGCCAGCAGTTACTCGATGGGCGGTATTGGCAATCAGCCCCAGCATTTT
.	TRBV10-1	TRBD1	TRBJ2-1	CASSELDRVGNEQFF	TGCGCCAGCAGTGAGTTGGACAGGGTTGGGAATGAGCAGTTCTTC
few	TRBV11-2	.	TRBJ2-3	CASSLEGGVDTQYF	TGTGCCAGCAGCTTAGAGGGTGGGGTTGATACGCAGTATTTT
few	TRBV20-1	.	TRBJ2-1	CSAMEGGNEQFF	TGCAGTGCTATGGAGGGGGGCAATGAGCAGTTCTTC
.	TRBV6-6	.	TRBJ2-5	CASSRDFVETQYF	TGTGCCAGCAGTAGGGACTTCGTAGAGACCCAGTACTTC
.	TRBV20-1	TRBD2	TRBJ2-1	CSAARWSGRSFEQFF	TGCAGTGCCGCCCGGTGGAGCGGGAGGTCGTTCGAGCAGTTCTTC
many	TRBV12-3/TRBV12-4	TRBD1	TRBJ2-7	CASSNHPGQSDEQYF	TGTGCCAGCAGTAACCATCCGGGACAGAGCGACGAGCAGTACTTC
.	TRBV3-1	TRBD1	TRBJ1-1	CASSHIHRGASGNEAFF	TGTGCCAGCAGCCATATCCACAGGGGCGCGAGTGGTAATGAAGCTTTCTTT
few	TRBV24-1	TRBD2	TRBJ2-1	CATSPLAGGQNEQFF	TGTGCCACCAGTCCCTTAGCGGGGGGCCAAAATGAGCAGTTCTTC
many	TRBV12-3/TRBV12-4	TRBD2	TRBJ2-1	CASSLSSGRIDEQFF	TGTGCCAGCAGTTTGAGTAGCGGGAGGATCGATGAGCAGTTCTTC
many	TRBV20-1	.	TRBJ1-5	CSARLGGSSNQPQHF	TGCAGTGCTAGATTGGGGGGCTCGAGCAATCAGCCCCAGCATTTT
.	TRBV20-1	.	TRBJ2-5	CSATLAQETQYF	TGCAGTGCCACACTAGCCCAAGAGACCCAGTACTTC